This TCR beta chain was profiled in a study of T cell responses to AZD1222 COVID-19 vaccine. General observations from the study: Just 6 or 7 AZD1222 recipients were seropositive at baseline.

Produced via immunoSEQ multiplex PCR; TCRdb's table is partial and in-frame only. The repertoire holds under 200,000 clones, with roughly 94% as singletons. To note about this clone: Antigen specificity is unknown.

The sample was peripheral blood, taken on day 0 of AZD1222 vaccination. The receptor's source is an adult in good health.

The CDR3 reads CSVGEGRDRPLHF. The CDR3 nucleotides read TGCAGCGTTGGAGAGGGTCGGGACAGACCCCTCCACTTT. The rearrangement joins TRBV29-1 to TRBJ1-6; 7 bases align to TRBD1. Germline trimming cut 4 bases from V and 12 bases from J; bases unmatched to any gene: 9. Germline values: CDR1 SQVTM, CDR2 ANQGSEA. CDR3 length: 13 residues.